The following is a TCR beta chain sequence with its context. The entry originates in a study of blood T cell repertoires in COVID-19. Study context: T cells, B-cell-depleted T cells, or PBMCs provided the cDNA or gDNA that served as material.

Germline values: CDR1 GTSNPN, CDR2 SVGIG (reference sequence). Trimming removed 2 bases from V and 5 bases from J, with 7 bases in between. This CDR3 comprises 12 residues. Here immunoSEQ multiplex PCR was the method, and the copy in TCRdb shows in-frame clones only, minus some. The sample gives about 250,000 clones, about 85% of which show up once; around 3% is in the top ten. The origin of this receptor is a man younger than 30 with active or convalescent COVID-19. The rearrangement joins TRBV30 to TRBJ1-5; D unclear. The sample comprised peripheral blood. CDR3 in DNA: TGTGCCTGGAGTTACAGAGATCAGCCCCAGCATTTT. Its translation is CAWSYRDQPQHF. The full variable domain, completed using reference TRBV30 and TRBJ1-5, is SQTIHQWPATLVQPVGSPLSLECTVEGTSNPNLYWYRQAAGRGLQLLFYSVGIGQISSEVPQNLSASRPQDRQFILSSKKLLLSDSGFYLCAWSYRDQPQHFGDGTRLSIL.